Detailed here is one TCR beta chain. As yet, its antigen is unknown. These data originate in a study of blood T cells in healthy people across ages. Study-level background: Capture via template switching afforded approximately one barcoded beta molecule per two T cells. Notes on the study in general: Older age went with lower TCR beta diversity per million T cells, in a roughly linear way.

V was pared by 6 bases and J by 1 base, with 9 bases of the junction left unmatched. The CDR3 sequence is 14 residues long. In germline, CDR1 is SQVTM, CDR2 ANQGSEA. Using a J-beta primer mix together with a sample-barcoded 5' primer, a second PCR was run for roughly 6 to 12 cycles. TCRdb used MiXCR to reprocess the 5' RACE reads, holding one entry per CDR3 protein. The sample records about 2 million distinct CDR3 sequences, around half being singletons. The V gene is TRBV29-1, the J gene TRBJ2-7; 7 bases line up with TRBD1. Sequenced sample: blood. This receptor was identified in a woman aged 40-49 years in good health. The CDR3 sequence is CSVLKAGGSYEQYF. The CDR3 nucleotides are TGCAGCGTCCTCAAGGCAGGGGGTTCCTACGAGCAGTACTTC.